Listed here are 19 T cell receptor beta chains from one sample, sequenced in a study of shared clonotypes between healthy human individuals. TCRdb's table, derived via immunoSEQ multiplex PCR, lists solely in-frame clones and lacks some. The table has millions of clones, over 85% seen once. What was sequenced was naive CD4+ T cells sorted from blood. The subset here: CD45RA+ positively selected. Receptors originate from a man aged 18 to 35 in good health.

The chain's CDR3 is CASSQAGGLETNEKLFF. The CDR3 DNA is TGCGCCAGCAGCCAAGCAGGGGGGCTTGAGACTAATGAAAAACTGTTTTTT. The chain recombines TRBV4-1 with TRBJ1-4, with 7 bases identical to TRBD1. CDR1 MGHRA and CDR2 YSYEKL come from the germline V gene. The CDR3 has 17 amino acids. After removal of 1 base from V and 2 bases from J, the junction contained 7 bases not matched to a gene.

The chain recombines TRBV5-4 with TRBJ2-5, with unresolved D. Germline V gene lookup returns CDR1 SGHNT and CDR2 YYREEE (reference sequence). The CDR3 length is 12 residues. V lost 4 bases and J lost 4, with 8 bases in between. The chain's CDR3 is CASSKESETQYF. In nucleotides, the CDR3 is TGTGCCAGCAGCAAGGAATCAGAGACCCAGTACTTC. Supplemented by reference TRBV5-4 and TRBJ2-5, the full variable domain reads ETGVTQSPTHLIKTRGQQVTLRCSSQSGHNTVSWYQQALGQGPQFIFQYYREEENGRGNFPPRFSGLQFPNYSSELNVNALELDDSALYLCASSKESETQYFGPGTRLLVL.

The chain combines TRBV6-5 with TRBJ2-7; TRBD1 matches 7 bases. Germline V gives CDR1 MNHEY, CDR2 SVGAGI. V gave up 2 bases and J gave up 3 bases; unmatched junction bases: 4. The CDR3 is 14 amino acids. The CDR3 loop reads CASSYQRQGYEQYF. CDR3 DNA: TGTGCCAGCAGTTACCAGCGACAGGGCTACGAGCAGTACTTC.

As to this clone: In the same sample, other DNA sequences code for this CDR3. This rearrangement joins TRBV6-5 to TRBJ1-2, with D possibly TRBD1 on 6 matching bases. This CDR3 comprises 14 residues. Germline CDR1 and CDR2: MNHEY and SVGAGI. Trimming removed 2 bases at V and 4 bases at J, with 11 bases between. The CDR3 region is CASSYGGGGYGYTF. The CDR3 DNA sequence: TGTGCCAGCAGTTACGGAGGGGGGGGCTATGGCTACACCTTC.

The rearrangement links TRBV4-1 to TRBJ2-7, with TRBD1 matching 7 bases. V lost 3 bases to trimming and J lost 1 base; unmatched junction nucleotides: 12. CDR1 is MGHRA and CDR2 is YSYEKL in the germline V gene. CDR3 length: 17 amino acids. CDR3 DNA: TGCGCCAGCAGCCAGGTCGACAGGGACCCCCTTTCCTACGAGCAGTACTTC. It codes for CASSQVDRDPLSYEQYF.

The chain combines TRBV6-6 with TRBJ2-7, with TRBD2 identical over 8 bases. The CDR3 loop spans 13 amino acids. Germline V gene sequence: CDR1 MNHNY, CDR2 SVGAGI (reference sequence). J lost 3 bases, V lost 5 bases, and 3 bases had no gene match. In nucleotides, the CDR3 is TGTGCCAGCAGTCCCCGGGAGGGCTACGAGCAGTACTTC. Encoded protein: CASSPREGYEQYF.

A single count supports this clone. CDR3 coding DNA: TGTGCCAGCAGGGGGGGGACCGATAAACTGTTTTTT. It specifies CASRGGTDKLFF. The chain recombines TRBV28 with TRBJ1-4; possibly TRBD1 for D (5 bases). The ends were cut back, 6 bases at V and 11 bases at J, with 13 bases in the middle. CDR3 length: 12 residues. Germline V CDR1 and CDR2: MDHEN, SYDVKM.

V usage is TRBV30 and J usage is TRBJ2-1; D is uncertain. Germline CDR1 GTSNPN, CDR2 SVGIG (reference sequence). The CDR3 contains 15 residues. V lost 0 bases and J lost 7, with 16 bases in between. The CDR3 nucleotides read TGTGCCTGGAGTGTACAACTAACAATGGTTAATGAGCAGTTCTTC. Its protein is CAWSVQLTMVNEQFF.

V gene TRBV7-9 combines with J gene TRBJ1-3; D gene ambiguous. Trimming left V 4 bases short and J 3 bases short, with 10 bases between. The germline V gene has CDR1 SEHNR and CDR2 FQNEAQ (reference sequence). The length of the CDR3 is 14 residues. Here the CDR3 reads CASSSVGYGNTIYF. CDR3 DNA sequence: TGTGCCAGCAGCTCAGTAGGTTATGGAAACACCATATATTTT.

The rearrangement links TRBV2 to TRBJ2-7; 8 bases map to TRBD2. CDR3 length: 13 amino acids. V lost 10 bases, J lost 6 bases, and 11 bases stayed unmatched. Germline CDR1 is SNHLY and CDR2 is FYNNEI. The CDR3 DNA reads as TGTGCCACCAGACCGGGACTAGGGGGCGAGCAGTACTTC. The encoded protein is CATRPGLGGEQYF.

Turning to this clone: Distinct nucleotide sequences in the sample also encode this CDR3. The chain links TRBV5-1 to TRBJ2-2, with D unresolved. Germline CDR1 SGHRS, CDR2 YFSETQ. V was trimmed by 0 bases and J by 4 bases, leaving 4 bases between them. CDR3 size: 13 residues. DNA of the CDR3: TGCGCCAGCAGCTTGGCTGTCACCGGGGAGCTGTTTTTT. Its translation is CASSLAVTGELFF.

The chain employs TRBV11-3 and TRBJ1-2; the D gene is possibly TRBD1 (6 bases). CDR1 is SGHNT and CDR2 is YENEEA in the germline V gene. V was pared by 5 bases and J by 4 bases, with 23 bases between. CDR3 length: 17 amino acids. The CDR3 bases are TGTGCCAGCAGCACCCCCTGGGAAACAGGGCGGACCTATGGCTACACCTTC. Encoded protein: CASSTPWETGRTYGYTF. Drawing the rest from reference TRBV11-3 and TRBJ1-2, the complete variable domain is EAGVVQSPRYKIIEKKQPVAFWCNPISGHNTLYWYLQNLGQGPELLIRYENEEAVDDSQLPKDRFSAERLKGVDSTLKIQPAELGDSAVYLCASSTPWETGRTYGYTFGSGTRLTVV.

This chain links TRBV7-8 with TRBJ1-1; D uncertain. The V gene lost 1 base and the J gene lost 0 bases, with 12 bases spanning the gap. CDR3 length: 16 amino acids. In germline, CDR1 is SGHVS, CDR2 FQNEAQ. This chain's CDR3 is CASSLEGLGMNTEAFF. The CDR3, as DNA: TGTGCCAGCAGCTTAGAGGGCCTAGGGATGAACACTGAAGCTTTCTTT.

CDR3 nucleotide sequence: TGTGCCAGCAGCTTAAGAAATCAGGGGCACTATGGCTACACCTTC. As protein: CASSLRNQGHYGYTF. The chain is built from TRBV7-2 and TRBJ1-2; D possibly corresponds to TRBD1 (6 bases). The V end lost 2 bases, the J end lost 3 bases, and 13 bases lay between the germline ends. Germline CDR1 is SGHTA and CDR2 is FQGNSA. This CDR3 contains 15 residues.

With regard to this clone: The same CDR3 is also encoded by other DNA sequences in this sample. The chain is built from TRBV6-1 and TRBJ2-5; D call uncertain. Looked up from germline, CDR1 is MNHNS and CDR2 is SASEGT. The CDR3 extends over 10 amino acids. Trimming pared 3 bases from V and 10 bases from J, leaving 6 bases between. CDR3 nucleotide sequence: TGTGCCAGCAGTGAGGTTGTCCAGTACTTC. This translates into CASSEVVQYF.

The rearrangement links TRBV6-1 to TRBJ2-1; 14 bases agree with TRBD2. The length of the CDR3 is 17 residues. Trimming at V came to 4 bases and at J to 0 bases, leaving 2 bases not matched to a gene. Germline V lookup: CDR1 MNHNS, CDR2 SASEGT. The chain's CDR3 is CASSAGTSGSSYNEQFF. The CDR3 bases are TGTGCCAGCAGTGCCGGGACTAGCGGGAGCTCCTACAATGAGCAGTTCTTC.

About this clone itself: Additional DNA sequences in this sample encode the identical CDR3. V gene TRBV7-2 combines with J gene TRBJ2-5; the match to TRBD1 covers 11 bases. This CDR3 contains 14 residues. Germline values: CDR1 SGHTA, CDR2 FQGNSA. J was trimmed by 5 bases and V by 4 bases; bases with no gene match: 3. The CDR3 nucleotides read TGTGCCAGCAGCTCTAGGACAGGGGGCGAGACCCAGTACTTC. Its translation: CASSSRTGGETQYF.

The J gene is TRBJ1-1, the V gene TRBV5-1, with 9 bases identical to TRBD1. Trimming removed 1 base from V and 8 bases from J; junction bases left unmatched: 6. This CDR3 comprises 14 residues. Germline CDR1 and CDR2: SGHRS and YFSETQ. In DNA, the CDR3 is TGCGCCAGCAGCTTGATAGACAGGGGGTTAGAAGCTTTCTTT. Protein: CASSLIDRGLEAFF.

V usage is TRBV6-5 and J usage is TRBJ2-3; 9 bases line up with TRBD2. In germline, CDR1 is MNHEY, CDR2 SVGAGI. This CDR3 has 15 amino acids. The V gene end was trimmed by 6 bases and the J gene end by 5 bases; junction bases not matched to a gene: 9. The CDR3 DNA is TGTGCCAGCAGACCCCGGACTAGCGCTTTAGATACGCAGTATTTT. Amino acid sequence: CASRPRTSALDTQYF.